Presented here are 18 T cell receptor beta chains from one specimen sequenced in a study of early stage breast cancer tumors. Here immunoSEQ multiplex PCR was the method, and the copy in TCRdb shows in-frame clones only, minus some. The sample gives more than 65,000 clones, around 80% of which show up once; around 4.7% is in the top ten. The specimen sequenced was blood. Receptors were obtained from a person in their 40s with breast cancer.

This chain joins TRBV28 and TRBJ1-5; TRBD1 agrees at 7 bases. The CDR3 loop spans 14 amino acids. The trim removed 5 bases at V and 6 bases at J, leaving 7 bases unmatched. Germline V CDR1 and CDR2: MDHEN, SYDVKM. The CDR3 bases are TGTGCCAGCAGTCCCCGACAGGGTATTCAGCCCCAGCATTTT. It is translated as CASSPRQGIQPQHF. Full variable domain (missing parts from reference TRBV28 and TRBJ1-5): DVKVTQSSRYLVKRTGEKVFLECVQDMDHENMFWYRQDPGLGLRLIYFSYDVKMKEKGDIPEGYSVSREKKERFSLILESASTNQTSMYLCASSPRQGIQPQHFGDGTRLSIL.

The chain employs TRBV28 and TRBJ2-7; TRBD2 agrees at 8 bases. The germline CDR1 and CDR2 sequences are MDHEN and SYDVKM. This CDR3 spans 16 amino acids. Trimming took 5 bases from V and 0 from J; bases not matched to a gene: 9. The CDR3 DNA is TGTGCCAGCAGTCCGGGGGGGGAAGCGACCTCCTACGAGCAGTACTTC. It translates to CASSPGGEATSYEQYF.

The CDR3 sequence: CASSPRVATYEQYF. In DNA, the CDR3 is TGTGCCAGCAGCCCCCGAGTGGCTACCTACGAGCAGTACTTC. The rearrangement links TRBV9 to TRBJ2-7; D is uncertain. V was cut by 4 bases and J by 2 bases, with 13 bases left in between. From germline, CDR1 is SGDLS and CDR2 YYNGEE. The length of the CDR3 is 14 residues.

This clone appeared once. The gene calls are TRBV19 and TRBJ2-1; 8 positions match TRBD2. CDR3 size: 18 residues. Germline values: CDR1 LNHDA, CDR2 SQIVND (reference sequence). Trimming took 8 bases from V and 0 from J; bases not matched to a gene: 15. The CDR3, as DNA: TGTGCCAGTTCCTCGGGTACTAGCGGCCTGAGCTCCTACAATGAGCAGTTCTTC. Translation: CASSSGTSGLSSYNEQFF.

This chain joins TRBV6-5 and TRBJ1-2; maybe TRBD1 (6 bases). The V end lost 5 bases, the J end lost 3 bases, and 13 bases lay between the germline ends. Germline lookup yields CDR1 MNHEY and CDR2 SVGAGI. The CDR3 consists of 14 residues. CDR3 protein: CASSPLWTDYGYTF. CDR3 bases: TGTGCCAGCAGTCCCCTATGGACAGACTATGGCTACACCTTC.

This chain connects TRBV5-4 to TRBJ2-5, with TRBD2 matching 9 bases. Per the germline V gene, CDR1 is SGHNT and CDR2 is YYREEE (reference sequence). Trimming at V came to 4 bases and at J to 2 bases, leaving 9 bases not matched to a gene. The length of the CDR3 is 16 residues. The DNA for the CDR3 is TGTGCCAGCAGCCCGTTAGCGGGAGCGAGACAAGAGACCCAGTACTTC. This encodes CASSPLAGARQETQYF.

V and J are TRBV4-1 and TRBJ2-1; 7 nucleotides line up with TRBD2. Germline V gene data show CDR1 as MGHRA and CDR2 as YSYEKL. Trimming at V came to 4 bases and at J to 9 bases, leaving 12 bases not matched to a gene. The CDR3 totals 15 residues. The DNA for the CDR3 is TGCGCCAGCAGCCGCACGGGCGGGAGAAGTATTGAGCAGTTCTTC. Amino acid sequence: CASSRTGGRSIEQFF.

The V call is TRBV30, the J call TRBJ2-1, with 9 bases fitting TRBD2. Per the germline V gene, CDR1 is GTSNPN and CDR2 is SVGIG (reference sequence). This CDR3 region has 14 residues. V dropped 4 bases and J dropped 2; count of bases not matched to a gene: 3. The CDR3 nucleotides read TGTGCCTGGACGGGACTAGCAACCTACAATGAGCAGTTCTTC. As protein: CAWTGLATYNEQFF.

The chain couples TRBV28 to TRBJ1-4, with a weak D call TRBD1 (6 bases). Looked up from germline, CDR1 is MDHEN and CDR2 is SYDVKM. Trimming pared 4 bases from V and 8 bases from J, leaving 11 bases between. This CDR3 is built from 13 residues. The CDR3 here is CASSSHTGEKLFF. CDR3 in DNA: TGTGCCAGCAGTTCCCATACAGGGGAAAAACTGTTTTTT.

The genes are TRBV18 and TRBJ2-3; 8 positions agree with TRBD1. J was trimmed by 2 bases and V by 3 bases; bases with no gene match: 19. From germline, CDR1 is KGHSH and CDR2 LQKENI. The CDR3 totals 20 residues. The CDR3 loop reads CASSPAPKITGTGITDTQYF. As DNA, the CDR3 is TGTGCCAGCTCACCGGCGCCAAAGATAACCGGGACAGGTATCACAGATACGCAGTATTTT.

The gene calls are TRBV4-1 and TRBJ1-2, with 11 bases aligning to TRBD1. The length of the CDR3 is 15 residues. V shed 1 base, J shed 3 bases, and the junction held 1 base outside the gene matches. From germline, CDR1 is MGHRA and CDR2 YSYEKL. CDR3 in amino acids: CASSQADRGHYGYTF. CDR3 DNA: TGCGCCAGCAGCCAAGCGGACAGGGGGCACTATGGCTACACCTTC.

This clone was detected once. The V call is TRBV5-6, the J call TRBJ2-3, with unresolved D. From germline, CDR1 is SGHDT and CDR2 YYEEEE. The CDR3 has 11 amino acids. V was shortened by 6 bases and J by 6 bases, with 8 bases between the two germline ends. CDR3 sequence: CASTRRDTQYF. DNA for the CDR3: TGTGCCAGCACCCGACGGGATACGCAGTATTTT.

The chain is built from TRBV2 and TRBJ2-7, with 7 nucleotides matching TRBD1. This CDR3 region has 14 residues. V lost 6 bases and J lost 5; bases outside the gene matches: 10. Germline CDR1 reads SNHLY; CDR2 reads FYNNEI. The CDR3 nucleotides are TGTGCCAGCAGGTTAACAGGGGCTACCAACGAGCAGTACTTC. This sequence encodes CASRLTGATNEQYF. The variable domain in full, with the rest retrieved from reference TRBV2 and TRBJ2-7, is EPEVTQTPSHQVTQMGQEVILRCVPISNHLYFYWYRQILGQKVEFLVSFYNNEISEKSEIFDDQFSVERPDGSNFTLKIRSTKLEDSAMYFCASRLTGATNEQYFGPGTRLTVT.

The rearrangement uses TRBV19 and TRBJ1-4, with a possible D match to TRBD1 (6 bases). Germline V gene lookup returns CDR1 LNHDA and CDR2 SQIVND (reference sequence). V was shortened by 8 bases and J by 5 bases, with 12 bases between the two germline ends. The CDR3 totals 13 residues. Here the CDR3 DNA reads TGTGCCAGTTGGGGAGGGGGGAATGAAAAACTGTTTTTT. Translated, it gives CASWGGGNEKLFF. The entire variable domain, with the rest obtained from reference TRBV19 and TRBJ1-4, is as follows: DGGITQSPKYLFRKEGQNVTLSCEQNLNHDAMYWYRQDPGQGLRLIYYSQIVNDFQKGDIAEGYSVSREKKESFPLTVTSAQKNPTAFYLCASWGGGNEKLFFGSGTQLSVL.

This clone has just a few counts. The V call is TRBV14, the J call TRBJ1-2, with D unclear. The CDR3 covers 14 residues. CDR1 SGHDN and CDR2 FVKESK come from the germline V gene. V was pared by 1 base and J by 4 bases, with 10 bases between. CDR3 coding DNA: TGTGCCAGCAGCCAAGTGCACAGCATCTATGGCTACACCTTC. Translating it yields CASSQVHSIYGYTF.

The chain carries TRBV27 and TRBJ1-2; no definite D call. V was clipped by 4 bases and J by 4 bases, with 10 bases between them. Germline V gene lookup returns CDR1 MNHEY and CDR2 SMNVEV (reference sequence). The CDR3 is 13 residues long. The CDR3 loop is CASSSGSLYGYTF. Here the CDR3 DNA reads TGTGCCAGCAGTTCTGGCAGCCTCTATGGCTACACCTTC.

The sample holds a few counts of this clone. This chain links TRBV28 with TRBJ2-7; 8 nucleotides match TRBD1. Trimming removed 5 bases from V and 3 bases from J; junction bases left unmatched: 6. CDR1 MDHEN and CDR2 SYDVKM come from the germline V gene. This CDR3 has 14 amino acids. This CDR3 is CASSDWGQDYEQYF. The CDR3 coding sequence is TGTGCCAGCAGTGACTGGGGACAGGACTACGAGCAGTACTTC.

This clone was detected only a few times. The rearrangement uses TRBV7-2 and TRBJ2-1; 9 positions agree with TRBD2. CDR1 and CDR2 from the germline V gene are SGHTA and FQGNSA. V shed 3 bases and J 9 bases; nucleotides not matched to a gene: 12. There are 16 residues in the CDR3. Here the CDR3 DNA reads TGTGCCAGCAGCTTCATGGCGGGGCTAGCGGGGACTGAGCAGTTCTTC. Its protein is CASSFMAGLAGTEQFF.